The 20 T cell receptor beta chains below come from one sample, sequenced in a study of T cell responses to AZD1222 COVID-19 vaccine. Using immunoSEQ multiplex PCR, the repertoire was profiled, and TCRdb retains in-frame clones only, with some absent. In the table there are some 170,000 clones, about 89% of which are singletons. Sequenced material: peripheral blood, taken 28 days after the second AZD1222 dose. These receptors originate from an adult who received the AZD1222 COVID-19 vaccine.

This clone turned up a few times. The chain has TRBV12-5 and TRBJ2-3; tentative D call: TRBD2 (6 bases). This CDR3 is built from 13 residues. CDR1 is LGHNT and CDR2 is FRNRAP in the germline V gene. Trimming pared 4 bases from V and 1 base from J, leaving 6 bases between. CDR3 sequence reads: CASGSSGTDTQYF. For the CDR3, the DNA is TGTGCTAGTGGTTCTAGCGGCACAGATACGCAGTATTTT.

This chain links TRBV12-3 or TRBV12-4 with TRBJ2-7, with D uncertain. Trimming removed 5 bases at V and 6 bases at J, with 11 bases between. This CDR3 spans 12 amino acids. CDR3 protein: CASSPFGSEQYF. The CDR3 nucleotides are TGTGCCAGCAGTCCCTTCGGATCCGAGCAGTACTTC.

V usage is TRBV18 and J usage is TRBJ1-3; D gene unclear. The CDR3 is made up of 15 amino acids. V lost 6 bases and J lost 1, with 13 bases in between. Germline lookup yields CDR1 KGHSH and CDR2 LQKENI. CDR3 sequence (DNA): TGTGCCAGCTCTCCTATTACGGGTTCTGGAAACACCATATATTTT. Amino acid sequence: CASSPITGSGNTIYF.

The chain employs TRBV30 and TRBJ1-6; weak D call: TRBD1 (5 bases). V was shortened by 3 bases and J by 7 bases, with 10 bases between the two germline ends. The germline gives CDR1 GTSNPN, CDR2 SVGIG (reference sequence). The CDR3 is 13 amino acids. CDR3 DNA: TGTGCCTGGAGCCGGGGACCAAATTCACCCCTCCACTTT. Protein: CAWSRGPNSPLHF.

The V call is TRBV6-5, the J call TRBJ2-1; TRBD1 is a possible D gene (6 bases). V lost 4 bases and J lost 7, with 11 bases in between. The V gene's germline CDR1 is MNHEY and CDR2 SVGAGI. The CDR3 is 13 amino acids. CDR3 sequence (DNA): TGTGCCAGCAGTTCAACAGGGTTTAATGAGCAGTTCTTC. Protein product: CASSSTGFNEQFF.

The V gene is TRBV7-3, the J gene TRBJ1-1; D not certain. This CDR3 spans 15 amino acids. V was clipped by 4 bases and J by 3 bases, with 15 bases between them. Germline V CDR1 and CDR2: SGHTA, FQGTGA. The CDR3 spells CASSSSGGGDTEAFF. The DNA of the CDR3 is TGTGCCAGCAGCTCCTCCGGCGGTGGGGACACTGAAGCTTTCTTT.

The chain links TRBV5-1 to TRBJ1-6; 12 bases align to TRBD1. The CDR3 has 13 residues. The J segment lost 10 bases and the V segment lost 8 bases, leaving 4 bases of the junction unmatched. In germline, CDR1 is SGHRS, CDR2 YFSETQ. The CDR3 protein is CASGTGGASPLHF. CDR3 nucleotide sequence: TGCGCCAGTGGGACAGGGGGCGCGTCACCCCTCCACTTT. The full variable domain, with the rest looked up from reference TRBV5-1 and TRBJ1-6, is KAGVTQTPRYLIKTRGQQVTLSCSPISGHRSVSWYQQTPGQGLQFLFEYFSETQRNKGNFPGRFSGRQFSNSRSEMNVSTLELGDSALYLCASGTGGASPLHFGNGTRLTVT.

This clone was counted only a few times. The V and J genes are TRBV11-1 and TRBJ2-5; tentative D call: TRBD2 (6 bases). Trimming pared 2 bases from V and 5 bases from J, leaving 18 bases between. CDR3 length: 16 amino acids. Germline V gene data show CDR1 as SGHAT and CDR2 as FQDESV (reference sequence). CDR3 in DNA: TGTGCCAGCAGCTTAATGGGGGGAAGCCTACGGGAGACCCAGTACTTC. This translates into CASSLMGGSLRETQYF.

The chain joins TRBV2 to TRBJ2-1, with D perhaps being TRBD1 or TRBD2 (6 bases each). This CDR3 has 17 amino acids. V lost 3 bases and J lost 5, with 20 bases in between. Germline V gene lookup returns CDR1 SNHLY and CDR2 FYNNEI. The CDR3 nucleotides read TGTGCCAGCAGTGATATTGGGGGCCCGGGGGTTAACAATGAGCAGTTCTTC. Amino acids: CASSDIGGPGVNNEQFF.

The chain employs TRBV13 and TRBJ2-5, with 7 bases identical to TRBD1. The CDR3 is 14 amino acids. The germline gives CDR1 PRHDT, CDR2 FYEKMQ (reference sequence). After removal of 4 bases from V and 3 bases from J, the junction contained 5 bases not matched to a gene. CDR3 sequence reads: CASSSRDSKETQYF. CDR3 in DNA: TGTGCCAGCAGCTCCCGGGACAGCAAAGAGACCCAGTACTTC.

This clone has just one count. V is TRBV5-5 and J is TRBJ1-2; D is uncertain. Trimming shortened V by 1 base and J by 2 bases, and 6 bases separated the two germline ends. The CDR3 is 13 amino acids. The germline V gene has CDR1 SGHKS and CDR2 YYEKEE (reference sequence). Here the CDR3 DNA reads TGTGCCAGCAGCTTGAACGGAAACTATGGCTACACCTTC. It is translated as CASSLNGNYGYTF.

The V and J genes are TRBV12-3 or TRBV12-4 and TRBJ1-2, with 8 positions matching TRBD1. The J segment lost 8 bases and the V segment lost 1 base, leaving 3 bases of the junction unmatched. This CDR3 spans 13 amino acids. The CDR3 is CASSLVRGQGYTF. DNA for the CDR3: TGTGCCAGCAGTTTAGTCAGGGGGCAAGGCTACACCTTC.

This clone was counted a single time. The rearrangement uses TRBV6-6 and TRBJ1-6, with TRBD1 matching over 10 bases. The CDR3 consists of 19 residues. V was clipped by 5 bases and J by 7 bases; unmatched bases: 17. Germline V CDR1 and CDR2: MNHNY, SVGAGI (reference sequence). The CDR3, as DNA: TGTGCCAGCAGTCACCGGGACAGGGGCCTCCCCTACCGAAATTCACCCCTCCACTTT. This encodes CASSHRDRGLPYRNSPLHF.

The chain uses TRBV19 and TRBJ1-6; maybe TRBD1 (6 bases). Germline CDR1 reads LNHDA; CDR2 reads SQIVND (reference sequence). The CDR3 is 14 residues long. The V and J ends lost 3 bases and 7 bases respectively, with 10 bases between them. DNA for the CDR3: TGTGCCAGTAGTATGGGGGCGCGGAATTCACCCCTCCACTTT. It specifies CASSMGARNSPLHF. The variable domain in full, with the rest retrieved from reference TRBV19 and TRBJ1-6, is DGGITQSPKYLFRKEGQNVTLSCEQNLNHDAMYWYRQDPGQGLRLIYYSQIVNDFQKGDIAEGYSVSREKKESFPLTVTSAQKNPTAFYLCASSMGARNSPLHFGNGTRLTVT.

The gene calls are TRBV14 and TRBJ1-4; possible D gene TRBD1, 5 bases. Trimming took off 3 bases at V and 4 bases at J, with 9 bases between the two ends. The CDR3 runs 14 residues. From germline, CDR1 is SGHDN and CDR2 FVKESK. CDR3 in amino acids: CASSQTEFNEKLFF. The CDR3, as DNA: TGTGCCAGCAGCCAGACAGAGTTTAATGAAAAACTGTTTTTT.

This sequence joins TRBV6-4 and TRBJ1-2; possibly TRBD1 for D (6 bases). CDR1 and CDR2 from the germline V gene are MRHNA and SNTAGT. This CDR3 contains 15 residues. V was trimmed by 4 bases and J by 1 base, leaving 13 bases between them. This chain's CDR3 is CASSALGGGNYGYTF. The CDR3 DNA reads as TGTGCCAGCAGTGCCCTAGGGGGGGGTAACTATGGCTACACCTTC.

This chain joins TRBV3-1 (or the pseudogene TRBV3-2) and TRBJ2-6; 13 positions match TRBD2. The CDR3 is 18 residues long. The trim removed 4 bases at V and 1 base at J, leaving 4 bases unmatched. Per the germline V gene, CDR1 is LGHDT and CDR2 is YNNKEL (reference sequence). In DNA, the CDR3 is TGTGCCAGCAGCCTCGGACTAGCGGGGGAATCTGGGGCCAACGTCCTGACTTTC. Protein: CASSLGLAGESGANVLTF.

The J gene is TRBJ2-4, the V gene TRBV29-1, with 9 positions matching TRBD1. There are 15 residues in the CDR3. Germline CDR1 reads SQVTM; CDR2 reads ANQGSEA. The V segment lost 2 bases and the J segment 0 bases; nucleotides outside the gene matches: 2. In DNA, the CDR3 is TGCAGCGTTGAACCGGACAGGGGAGCCAAAAACATTCAGTACTTC. Its translation is CSVEPDRGAKNIQYF.

This chain joins TRBV5-8 and TRBJ2-7; D call uncertain. The CDR3 extends over 14 amino acids. V was pared by 0 bases and J by 2 bases, with 9 bases between. Germline V gives CDR1 SGHTS, CDR2 YDEGEE. The CDR3 sequence: CASSLGQYPYEQYF. In DNA, the CDR3 is TGTGCCAGCAGCTTGGGTCAATACCCCTACGAGCAGTACTTC.

This sequence joins TRBV19 and TRBJ2-7; the match to TRBD1 covers 7 bases. CDR1 is LNHDA, CDR2 SQIVND, per germline (reference sequence). The CDR3 sequence is 15 residues long. With V trimmed by 4 bases and J by 0 bases, 6 bases remained unmatched. CDR3 in DNA: TGTGCCAGTAGTAGGGACGGGACAGTCTCCTACGAGCAGTACTTC. Protein sequence: CASSRDGTVSYEQYF.